The 22 T cell receptor beta chains given below trace back to one sample, sequenced in a study of blood T cells in healthy people across ages (dated by TCRdb to 2013 to 2016). Libraries were constructed by 5' RACE. Sequencing was carried out with an Illumina HiSeq 2500. The second PCR ran for roughly 7 to 12 cycles and used a J-beta primer mix along with a sample-barcoded 5' primer. TCRdb reprocessing: public reads trimmed at Q25 with fastp, clones called with MiXCR, in-frame beta chains kept. Duplicate CDR3 protein sequences are folded into a single record with the most common DNA and genes. Here the sample has roughly 800,000 distinct CDR3 sequences; about 36% occur a single time. The top ten clones comprise 13% of the sample. What was sequenced was blood. Receptor source: a man aged 18 to 29 in good health.

The gene calls are TRBV6-2 or TRBV6-3 and TRBJ1-2; weak D call: TRBD1 (5 bases). Trimming took off 3 bases at V and 0 bases at J, with 11 bases between the two ends. The CDR3 spans 15 residues. The germline V gene encodes CDR1 MNHEY and CDR2 SVGEGT. CDR3 loop: CASSYWDGPNYGYTF. CDR3 DNA: TGTGCCAGCAGTTATTGGGACGGACCTAACTATGGCTACACCTTC.

This clonotype has just a few counts. The gene calls are TRBV12-3 or TRBV12-4 and TRBJ2-2; 9 bases fit TRBD1. This CDR3 has 15 residues. V was clipped by 6 bases and J by 7 bases; unmatched bases: 9. The chain's CDR3 is CASRSGTGRVGELFF. The CDR3 bases are TGTGCCAGCAGGTCCGGGACAGGGAGAGTCGGGGAGCTGTTTTTT.

The V gene is TRBV7-9, the J gene TRBJ2-1; 8 nucleotides match TRBD2. The V and J ends lost 5 bases and 8 bases, in that order; junction bases with no gene match: 17. CDR1 and CDR2 (germline): SEHNR, FQNEAQ (reference sequence). The CDR3 is 17 amino acids. This chain's CDR3 is CASSQMVIAGMRDEQFF. In nucleotides, the CDR3 is TGTGCCAGCAGCCAAATGGTTATAGCGGGGATGAGGGATGAGCAGTTCTTC. Filled out from reference TRBV7-9 and TRBJ2-1, the complete variable domain reads DTGVSQNPRHKITKRGQNVTFRCDPISEHNRLYWYRQTLGQGPEFLTYFQNEAQLEKSRLLSDRFSAERPKGSFSTLEIQRTEQGDSAMYLCASSQMVIAGMRDEQFFGPGTRLTVL.

A single count supports this clonotype. The chain carries TRBV18 and TRBJ2-5; D is uncertain. V was cut by 2 bases and J by 0 bases, with 10 bases left in between. This CDR3 is 15 amino acids long. CDR1 KGHSH and CDR2 LQKENI come from the germline V gene. The CDR3 loop reads CASSPRRDDQETQYF. The CDR3 DNA reads as TGTGCCAGCTCACCAAGAAGAGACGACCAAGAGACCCAGTACTTC.

This chain connects TRBV2 to TRBJ1-5; D remains ambiguous. The CDR3 loop spans 15 amino acids. The germline V gene encodes CDR1 SNHLY and CDR2 FYNNEI. The V end was cut by 2 bases, the J end by 2 bases, with 10 bases between. CDR3 in amino acids: CASSESWQGNQPQHF. The CDR3, as DNA: TGTGCCAGCAGTGAAAGTTGGCAGGGCAATCAGCCCCAGCATTTT.

This clonotype showed up many times. The chain couples TRBV12-3 or TRBV12-4 to TRBJ2-5; 8 bases align to TRBD1. This CDR3 comprises 14 residues. J lost 1 base, V lost 6 bases, and 4 bases had no gene match. The CDR3 reads CASRRTGGQETQYF. The CDR3 DNA reads TGTGCCAGCAGGCGTACAGGGGGCCAAGAGACCCAGTACTTC.

This clonotype has only a few counts. The chain has TRBV14 and TRBJ2-7; D is ambiguous. The CDR3 runs 14 residues. The V end lost 0 bases, the J end lost 0 bases, and 6 bases lay between the germline ends. Germline loops: CDR1 SGHDN, CDR2 FVKESK. The CDR3 reads CASSQEVLSYEQYF. The DNA of the CDR3 is TGTGCCAGCAGCCAAGAAGTTCTCTCCTACGAGCAGTACTTC. The variable domain in full, completed from reference TRBV14 and TRBJ2-7, reads EAGVTQFPSHSVIEKGQTVTLRCDPISGHDNLYWYRRVMGKEIKFLLHFVKESKQDESGMPNNRFLAERTGGTYSTLKVQPAELEDSGVYFCASSQEVLSYEQYFGPGTRLTVT.

CDR3 sequence (DNA): TGTGCCAGCAGCGTAGAGGGTAATTTCAATTCACCCCTCCACTTT. This sequence encodes CASSVEGNFNSPLHF. The chain carries TRBV9 and TRBJ1-6; D gene unclear. The germline V gene encodes CDR1 SGDLS and CDR2 YYNGEE. Trimming cost V 0 bases and J 7 bases, with 11 bases left between them. This CDR3 has 15 residues.

Only a few counts were recorded for this clonotype. This rearrangement joins TRBV6-2 or TRBV6-3 to TRBJ1-4, with D possibly being TRBD1 (5 bases). The germline V and J ends were trimmed by 6 bases and 4 bases, with 15 bases remaining between them. Germline V CDR1 and CDR2: MNHEY, SVGEGT. CDR3 size: 15 residues. CDR3 residues: CASRPGRAYNEKLFF. CDR3 nucleotides: TGTGCCAGCAGACCGGGACGGGCCTATAATGAAAAACTGTTTTTT.

The V and J genes are TRBV25-1 and TRBJ2-6; D is uncertain. The CDR3 is 17 residues long. CDR1 is MGHDK, CDR2 SYGVNS, per germline. V lost 1 base and J lost 2, with 12 bases in between. The DNA of the CDR3 is TGTGCCAGCAGTGAATTCGGTTTCTCTGCTGGGGCCAACGTCCTGACTTTC. This sequence encodes CASSEFGFSAGANVLTF. Filled out from reference TRBV25-1 and TRBJ2-6, the complete variable domain reads EADIYQTPRYLVIGTGKKITLECSQTMGHDKMYWYQQDPGMELHLIHYSYGVNSTEKGDLSSESTVSRIRTEHFPLTLESARPSHTSQYLCASSEFGFSAGANVLTFGAGSRLTVL.

In its sample, this clonotype was seen many times. This sequence joins TRBV6-5 and TRBJ2-7, with a tentative D call TRBD1 (5 bases). This CDR3 is built from 13 residues. Trimming removed 0 bases from V and 4 bases from J, with 7 bases in between. Germline-derived CDR1 and CDR2 are MNHEY and SVGAGI. This CDR3 reads CASSYSQAYEQYF. CDR3 coding DNA: TGTGCCAGCAGTTACTCACAGGCTTACGAGCAGTACTTC.

The chain carries TRBV21-1 and TRBJ2-7; TRBD2, the table's D call, was not compared with the DNA. TRBV21-1 is assigned pseudogene status. The CDR3 runs to 16 residues. The CDR3 nucleotides read TGTGCCAGCAGCAAAGATTGCGGGGGGGACTACAATGAGCAGTACTTC. Protein sequence: CASSKDCGGDYNEQYF.

The V gene is TRBV7-2, the J gene TRBJ2-1, with 10 bases fitting TRBD1. Germline CDR1 is SGHTA and CDR2 is FQGNSA. Losses at the gene ends were 6 bases for V and 4 bases for J; bases not matched to a gene: 3. CDR3 size: 14 residues. CDR3 sequence reads: CASRGQGGYNEQFF. The DNA for the CDR3 is TGTGCCAGCAGAGGACAGGGGGGGTACAATGAGCAGTTCTTC.

This clonotype was recorded at least ten times. The CDR3 is CASSQHLTSQETQYF. The CDR3 bases are TGTGCCAGCAGTCAACACTTAACCAGTCAAGAGACCCAGTACTTC. The chain joins TRBV6-8 to TRBJ2-5; no clear D gene. Germline V gives CDR1 MNHGY, CDR2 SAAAGT. Trimming removed 5 bases from V and 2 bases from J, with 15 bases in between. This CDR3 region has 15 residues.

In its sample, this clonotype was seen many times. The V gene is TRBV4-1, the J gene TRBJ2-3; 7 nucleotides line up with TRBD1. Germline assignment: CDR1 MGHRA and CDR2 YSYEKL. V shed 4 bases, J shed 0 bases, and the junction held 4 bases outside the gene matches. There are 15 residues in the CDR3. CDR3 sequence reads: CASSLSGQSTDTQYF. The CDR3 DNA follows: TGCGCCAGCAGCCTGTCGGGACAGAGCACAGATACGCAGTATTTT.

This clonotype came up a few times. V usage is TRBV19 and J usage is TRBJ1-5; D possibly corresponds to TRBD1 (6 bases). The CDR3 contains 13 residues. The germline V gene has CDR1 LNHDA and CDR2 SQIVND (reference sequence). V gave up 7 bases and J gave up 7 bases, with 14 bases separating them. The CDR3 coding sequence is TGTGCCAGTACCTGGGGGAGGGGGCAGCCCCAGCATTTT. Residues: CASTWGRGQPQHF.

The V and J genes are TRBV15 and TRBJ2-3; D possibly uses TRBD1 or TRBD2 (5 bases each). Germline V gene data show CDR1 as LNHNV and CDR2 as YYDKDF (reference sequence). V dropped 6 bases and J dropped 0 bases, with 10 bases sitting between them. The CDR3 spans 14 residues. The CDR3 bases are TGTGCCACCAGGGGGGACGCTAGCACAGATACGCAGTATTTT. Its translation is CATRGDASTDTQYF. Supplemented by reference TRBV15 and TRBJ2-3, the full variable domain reads DAMVIQNPRYQVTQFGKPVTLSCSQTLNHNVMYWYQQKSSQAPKLLFHYYDKDFNNEADTPDNFQSRRPNTSFCFLDIRSPGLGDTAMYLCATRGDASTDTQYFGPGTRLTVL.

This clonotype has a handful of counts. The V and J genes are TRBV7-8 and TRBJ1-4; TRBD1 is a possible D gene (5 bases). Per germline, CDR1 SGHVS and CDR2 FQNEAQ. Deletions cut 1 base from V and 1 base from J, with 10 bases between. This CDR3 region has 16 residues. The CDR3 loop reads CASSLGTIGTNEKLFF. The CDR3 DNA follows: TGTGCCAGCAGCTTAGGGACAATTGGAACTAATGAAAAACTGTTTTTT.

The CDR3 sequence is CASRGHQQYF. The DNA for the CDR3 is TGTGCCAGCAGAGGACACCAGCAGTACTTC. The chain has TRBV2 and TRBJ2-7; a weak D match, TRBD1 (5 bases). The CDR3 totals 10 residues. The V end lost 6 bases, the J end lost 8 bases, and 8 bases lay between the germline ends. Germline lookup yields CDR1 SNHLY and CDR2 FYNNEI.

Notes on this clonotype: One end of the junction fails to match germline, which may point to a read error. V usage is TRBV20-1 and J usage is TRBJ2-5; 8 bases are shared with TRBD1. Germline V CDR1 and CDR2: DFQATT, SNEGSKA (reference sequence). CDR3 length: 16 amino acids. CDR3 loop: CNAPYPRGTGKETQYF. The CDR3 nucleotides read TGCAATGCTCCCTACCCGAGGGGGACAGGAAAAGAGACCCAGTACTTC.

Only one count was recorded for this clonotype. The genes are TRBV5-6 and TRBJ2-1; 8 bases agree with TRBD2. The V and J ends lost 1 base and 10 bases, in that order; junction bases with no gene match: 4. Germline V CDR1 and CDR2: SGHDT, YYEEEE. This CDR3 spans 13 amino acids. The CDR3 DNA follows: TGTGCCAGCAGCTTGAGCGGGACTAGGGAGCAGTTCTTC. Protein sequence: CASSLSGTREQFF.

This clonotype was seen a handful of times. This clone may be a read error of a much larger clone one base away. The chain has TRBV6-6 and TRBJ2-5, with 11 bases that match TRBD2. The V gene's germline CDR1 is MNHNY and CDR2 SVGAGI (reference sequence). The CDR3 length is 15 residues. V was clipped by 5 bases and J by 11 bases; unmatched bases: 13. This CDR3 reads CASSPPTSGEGEQYF. The CDR3 DNA reads TGTGCCAGCAGTCCGCCGACTAGCGGGGAAGGGGAGCAGTACTTC.